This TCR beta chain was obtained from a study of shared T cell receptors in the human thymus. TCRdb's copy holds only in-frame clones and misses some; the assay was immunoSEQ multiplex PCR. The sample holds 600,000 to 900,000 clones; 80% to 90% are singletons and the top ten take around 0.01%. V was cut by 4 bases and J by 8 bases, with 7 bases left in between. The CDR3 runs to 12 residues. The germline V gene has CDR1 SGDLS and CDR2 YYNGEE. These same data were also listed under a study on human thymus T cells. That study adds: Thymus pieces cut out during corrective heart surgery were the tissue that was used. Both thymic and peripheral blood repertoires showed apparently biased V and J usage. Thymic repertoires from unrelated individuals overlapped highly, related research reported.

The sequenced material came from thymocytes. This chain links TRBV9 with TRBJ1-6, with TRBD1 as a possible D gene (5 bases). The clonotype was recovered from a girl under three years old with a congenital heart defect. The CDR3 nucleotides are TGTGCCAGCAGCTGGGGGGATTCACCCCTCCACTTT. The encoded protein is CASSWGDSPLHF.